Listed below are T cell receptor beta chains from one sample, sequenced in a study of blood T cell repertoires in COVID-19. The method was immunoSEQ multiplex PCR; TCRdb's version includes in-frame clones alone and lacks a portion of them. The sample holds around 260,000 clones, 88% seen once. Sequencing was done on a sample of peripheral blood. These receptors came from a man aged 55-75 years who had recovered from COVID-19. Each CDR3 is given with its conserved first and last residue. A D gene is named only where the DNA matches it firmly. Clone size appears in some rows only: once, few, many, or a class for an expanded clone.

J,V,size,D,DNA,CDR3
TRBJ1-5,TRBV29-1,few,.,TGCAGCGTTGAGGGGGGGGACAACGGGCCCCAGCATTTT,CSVEGGDNGPQHF
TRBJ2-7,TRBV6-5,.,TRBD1,TGTGCCAGCAGTTACGTGACAGGGAAGACCTACGAGCAGTACTTC,CASSYVTGKTYEQYF
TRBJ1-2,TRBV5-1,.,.,TGCGCCAGCAGCTTGGCATCGCGGGCAGGGGAATATGGCTACACCTTC,CASSLASRAGEYGYTF
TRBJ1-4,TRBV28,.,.,TGTGCCAGCAGTTTCAGGTATAATGAAAAACTGTTTTTT,CASSFRYNEKLFF
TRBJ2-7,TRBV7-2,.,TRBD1,TGTGCCAGCAGCCTACAGACAGGGCAGTCCTACGAGCAGTACTTC,CASSLQTGQSYEQYF
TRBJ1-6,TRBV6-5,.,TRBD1,TGTGCCAGCAGTTACGAGACAGGGAATTCACCCCTCCACTTT,CASSYETGNSPLHF
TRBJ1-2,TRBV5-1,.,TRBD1,TGCGCCAGCAGCCCGGACAGGACGGCTGGGTATGGCTACACCTTC,CASSPDRTAGYGYTF
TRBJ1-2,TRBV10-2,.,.,TGCGCCAGCACCCCGACGGGAGACTATGGCTACACCTTC,CASTPTGDYGYTF
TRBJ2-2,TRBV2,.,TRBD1,TGTGCCAGCAGGGGGACAGAGGAGTCCGGGGAGCTGTTTTTT,CASRGTEESGELFF
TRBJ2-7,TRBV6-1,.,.,TGTGCCAGCAGTGAGACAGCAACGACCTACGAGCAGTACTTC,CASSETATTYEQYF
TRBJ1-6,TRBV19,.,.,TGTGCCAGTAGTATCGGGCGGGCAGAAAATAATTCACCCCTCCACTTT,CASSIGRAENNSPLHF
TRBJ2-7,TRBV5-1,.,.,TGCGCCAGCAGCTTGGGTCTCTCCTCCTACGAGCAGTACTTC,CASSLGLSSYEQYF
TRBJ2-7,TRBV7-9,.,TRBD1,TGTGCCAGCAGCTTTGCCAGGGGGCTAGGGGAGCAGTACTTC,CASSFARGLGEQYF